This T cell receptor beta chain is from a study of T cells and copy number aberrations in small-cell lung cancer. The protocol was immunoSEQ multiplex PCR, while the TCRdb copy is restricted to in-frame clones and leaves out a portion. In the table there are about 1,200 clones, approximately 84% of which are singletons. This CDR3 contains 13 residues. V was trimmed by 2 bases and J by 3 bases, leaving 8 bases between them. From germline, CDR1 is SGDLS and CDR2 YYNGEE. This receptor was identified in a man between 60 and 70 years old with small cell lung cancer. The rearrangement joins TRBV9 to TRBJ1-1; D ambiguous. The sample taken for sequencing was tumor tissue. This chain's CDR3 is CASSVSGDTEAFF. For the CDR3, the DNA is TGTGCCAGCAGCGTTTCCGGGGACACTGAAGCTTTCTTT.